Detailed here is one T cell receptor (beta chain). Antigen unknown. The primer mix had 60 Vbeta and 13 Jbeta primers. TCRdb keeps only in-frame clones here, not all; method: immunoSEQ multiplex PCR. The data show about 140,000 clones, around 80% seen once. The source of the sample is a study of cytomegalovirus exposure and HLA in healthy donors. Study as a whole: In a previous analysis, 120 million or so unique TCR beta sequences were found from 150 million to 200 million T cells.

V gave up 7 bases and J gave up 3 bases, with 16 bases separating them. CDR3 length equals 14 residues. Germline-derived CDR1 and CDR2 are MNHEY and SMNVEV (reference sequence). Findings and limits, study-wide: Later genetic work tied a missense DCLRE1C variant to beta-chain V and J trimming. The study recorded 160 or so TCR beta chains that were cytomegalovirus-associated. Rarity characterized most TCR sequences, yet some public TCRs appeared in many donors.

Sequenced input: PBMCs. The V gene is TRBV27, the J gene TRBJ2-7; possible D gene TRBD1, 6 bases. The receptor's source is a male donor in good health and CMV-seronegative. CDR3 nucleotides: TGTGCCAGCAAACCCGACAGGAATTACTACGAGCAGTACTTC. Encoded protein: CASKPDRNYYEQYF.